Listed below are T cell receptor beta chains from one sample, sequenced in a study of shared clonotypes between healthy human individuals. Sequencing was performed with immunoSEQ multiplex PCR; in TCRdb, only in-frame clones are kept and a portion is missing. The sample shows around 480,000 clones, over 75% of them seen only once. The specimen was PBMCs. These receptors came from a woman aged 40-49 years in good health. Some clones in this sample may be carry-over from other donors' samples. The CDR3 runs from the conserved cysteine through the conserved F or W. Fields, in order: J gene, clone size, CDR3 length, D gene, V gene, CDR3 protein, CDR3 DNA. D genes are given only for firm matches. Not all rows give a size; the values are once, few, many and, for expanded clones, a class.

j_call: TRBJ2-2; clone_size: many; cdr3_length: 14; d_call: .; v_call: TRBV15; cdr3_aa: CATSRPEEVGELFF; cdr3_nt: TGTGCCACCAGCAGACCCGAAGAAGTCGGGGAGCTGTTTTTT
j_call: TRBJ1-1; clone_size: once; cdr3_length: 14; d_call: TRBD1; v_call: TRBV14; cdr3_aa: CASSLGTDNTEAFF; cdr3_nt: TGTGCCAGCAGCCTCGGGACAGACAACACTGAAGCTTTCTTT
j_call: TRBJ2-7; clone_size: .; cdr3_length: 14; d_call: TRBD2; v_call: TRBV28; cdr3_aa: CASSETGGTYEQYF; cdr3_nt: TGTGCCAGCAGCGAAACGGGGGGGACCTACGAGCAGTACTTC
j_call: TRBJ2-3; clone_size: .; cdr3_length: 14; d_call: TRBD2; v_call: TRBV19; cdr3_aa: CASGVAGGTDTQYF; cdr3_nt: TGTGCCAGTGGGGTGGCGGGAGGTACAGATACGCAGTATTTT
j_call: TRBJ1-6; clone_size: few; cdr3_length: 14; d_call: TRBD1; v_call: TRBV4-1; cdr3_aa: CASSHTGDNSPLHF; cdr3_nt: TGCGCCAGCAGCCATACAGGGGACAATTCACCCCTCCACTTT
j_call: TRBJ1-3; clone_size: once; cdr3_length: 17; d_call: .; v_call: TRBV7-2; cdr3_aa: CASSLVIPWGGGNTIYF; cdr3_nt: TGTGCCAGCAGCTTAGTTATCCCCTGGGGAGGTGGAAACACCATATATTTT
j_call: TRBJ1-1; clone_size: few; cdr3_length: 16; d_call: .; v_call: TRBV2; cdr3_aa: CASSERGPSGNTEAFF; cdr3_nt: TGTGCCAGCAGTGAACGTGGGCCGTCTGGAAACACTGAAGCTTTCTTT
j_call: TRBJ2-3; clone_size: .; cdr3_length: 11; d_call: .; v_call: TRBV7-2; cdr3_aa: CASSGWDTQYF; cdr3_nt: TGTGCCAGCAGTGGCTGGGATACGCAGTATTTT
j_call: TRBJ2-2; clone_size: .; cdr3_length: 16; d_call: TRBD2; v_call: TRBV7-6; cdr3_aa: CASSLGTSGNTGELFF; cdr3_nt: TGTGCCAGCAGCTTAGGCACTAGCGGAAACACCGGGGAGCTGTTTTTT
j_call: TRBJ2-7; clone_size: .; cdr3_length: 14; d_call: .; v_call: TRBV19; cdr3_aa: CASSMQRNSYEQYF; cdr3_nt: TGTGCCAGTAGTATGCAAAGGAACTCCTACGAGCAGTACTTC
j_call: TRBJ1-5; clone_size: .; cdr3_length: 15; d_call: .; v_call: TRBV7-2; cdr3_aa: CASSQGVGAGQPQHF; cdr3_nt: TGTGCCAGCAGCCAAGGTGTGGGGGCTGGTCAGCCCCAGCATTTT
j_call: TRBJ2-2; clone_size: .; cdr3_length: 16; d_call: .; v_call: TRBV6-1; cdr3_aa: CASSERAGTNTGELFF; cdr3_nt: TGTGCCAGCAGTGAACGGGCGGGAACGAACACCGGGGAGCTGTTTTTT
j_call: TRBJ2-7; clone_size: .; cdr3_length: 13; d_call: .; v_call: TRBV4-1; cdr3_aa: CASSQVRFNEQYF; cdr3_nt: TGCGCCAGCAGCCAAGTACGGTTCAACGAGCAGTACTTC
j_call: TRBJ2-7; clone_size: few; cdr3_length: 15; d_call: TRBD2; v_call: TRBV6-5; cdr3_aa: CASTLTPDSGGEQYF; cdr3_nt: TGTGCCAGCACCCTTACCCCGGACAGCGGGGGCGAGCAGTACTTC
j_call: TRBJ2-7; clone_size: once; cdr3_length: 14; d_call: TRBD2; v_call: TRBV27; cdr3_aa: CASSPGLARYEQYF; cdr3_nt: TGTGCCAGCAGTCCTGGACTAGCGCGCTACGAGCAGTACTTC
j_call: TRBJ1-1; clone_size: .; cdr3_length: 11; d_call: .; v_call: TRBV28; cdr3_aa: CASTLNTEAFF; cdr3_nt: TGTGCCAGCACACTGAACACTGAAGCTTTCTTT
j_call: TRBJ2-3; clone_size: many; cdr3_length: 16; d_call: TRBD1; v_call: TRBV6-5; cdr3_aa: CASSYFRGGGTDTQYF; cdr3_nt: TGTGCCAGCAGTTACTTCCGAGGGGGCGGCACAGATACGCAGTATTTT
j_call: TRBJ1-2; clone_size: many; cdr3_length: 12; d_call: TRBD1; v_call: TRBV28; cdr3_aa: CASSPGQGGYTF; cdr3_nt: TGTGCCAGCAGTCCTGGACAGGGTGGCTACACCTTC
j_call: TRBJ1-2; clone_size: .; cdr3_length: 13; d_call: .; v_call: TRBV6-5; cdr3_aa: CASSDYRDGGDTF; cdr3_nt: TGTGCCAGCAGTGACTACAGGGATGGTGGCGACACCTTC
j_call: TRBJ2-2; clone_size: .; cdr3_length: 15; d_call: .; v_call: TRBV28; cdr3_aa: CASSLRQGYNGELFF; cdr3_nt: TGTGCCAGCAGTTTAAGGCAGGGGTATAACGGGGAGCTGTTTTTT